These 7 T cell receptor beta chains were all obtained from the same sample, sequenced in a study of CD8+ T cells in alopecia areata. Extracted from the samples, RNA was reverse transcribed into cDNA to serve as the sequencing template. TCRdb keeps only in-frame clones here, not all; method: immunoSEQ multiplex PCR. The sample yields about 250,000 clones, 60% seen once. The treatment is: oral pan-JAK inhibitor, 5-10 mg twice daily. The sample here was CD4+ T cells sorted from blood, taken at week 52, from a patient treated with tofacitinib. The origin of the receptors is a human donor with alopecia areata.

The chain couples TRBV4-1 to TRBJ2-2; D assignment may be TRBD1 or TRBD2 (5 bases each). The CDR3 contains 16 residues. Germline V gives CDR1 MGHRA, CDR2 YSYEKL. V was clipped by 4 bases and J by 4 bases, with 16 bases between them. The CDR3 loop reads CASSRKDRGTTGELFF. CDR3 bases: TGCGCCAGCAGCCGCAAAGACAGAGGGACCACCGGGGAGCTGTTTTTT.

This clone showed up just a few times. The chain recombines TRBV7-8 with TRBJ1-3; TRBD1 is a possible D gene (5 bases). Germline CDR1 and CDR2: SGHVS and FQNEAQ. This CDR3 region has 14 residues. V dropped 3 bases and J dropped 4 bases, with 10 bases sitting between them. The CDR3 is CASSLDIFGNTIYF. CDR3 in DNA: TGTGCCAGCAGCTTGGACATTTTCGGAAACACCATATATTTT.

J is TRBJ2-1 and V is TRBV29-1; D gene uncertain. Germline lookup yields CDR1 SQVTM and CDR2 ANQGSEA. This CDR3 region has 11 residues. The V end was cut by 7 bases, the J end by 5 bases, with 9 bases between. The CDR3: CSGKGNNEQFF. CDR3 DNA: TGCAGCGGTAAAGGAAACAATGAGCAGTTCTTC.

In this sample, this clone turned up a few times. This chain uses TRBV29-1 with TRBJ2-3, with a possible D match to TRBD1 (5 bases). The V end lost 7 bases, the J end lost 1 base, and 12 bases lay between the germline ends. Germline V gene sequence: CDR1 SQVTM, CDR2 ANQGSEA. This CDR3 has 13 residues. The CDR3 DNA sequence: TGCAGCGAGATGACAGTAGGCACAGATACGCAGTATTTT. Translated, it gives CSEMTVGTDTQYF.

The J gene is TRBJ1-5, the V gene TRBV7-2; D is perhaps TRBD1 (5 bases). V lost 5 bases, J lost 1 base, and 9 bases lay in between. CDR3 size: 14 residues. Per germline, CDR1 SGHTA and CDR2 FQGNSA. The CDR3 is CASSPRQSNQPQHF. The DNA for the CDR3 is TGTGCCAGCAGCCCGCGACAGAGCAATCAGCCCCAGCATTTT.

Notes on this clone: A much more abundant neighbour one base away suggests this may be a read error. The chain carries TRBV7-3 and TRBJ2-6; D unclear. CDR1 SGHTA and CDR2 FQGTGA come from the germline V gene. CDR3 length: 15 residues. The V gene lost 0 bases and the J gene lost 3 bases, with 6 bases spanning the gap. CDR3 coding DNA: TGTGCCAGCAGCTTAACAGGGAATGGGGCCAACGTCCTGACTTTC. This sequence encodes CASSLTGNGANVLTF.

The rearrangement uses TRBV2 and TRBJ2-3; D not resolved. Per germline, CDR1 SNHLY and CDR2 FYNNEI. Trimming took off 9 bases at V and 1 base at J, with 8 bases between the two ends. There are 12 residues in the CDR3. The CDR3 here is CARKRGTDTQYF. CDR3 bases: TGTGCCAGAAAGAGAGGCACAGATACGCAGTATTTT.